The entry below describes one T cell receptor beta chain. The repertoire was sequenced with immunoSEQ multiplex PCR; TCRdb's copy has only in-frame clones and lacks some. Of roughly 2.2 million clones in the sample, over 85% were seen once. This CDR3 has 13 amino acids. After removal of 8 bases from V and 13 bases from J, the junction contained 15 bases not matched to a gene. Germline values: CDR1 KGHSH, CDR2 LQKENI. This specimen comes from a study of shared clonotypes between healthy human individuals. Sequenced: naive CD4+ T cells from PBMCs. Stated subset: CD45RA+ positively selected. This receptor was identified in a man between 18 and 29 years old in good health. Some clones in this sample may be carry-over from other donors' samples. The chain employs TRBV18 and TRBJ2-7; 9 nucleotides agree with TRBD1. The CDR3: CASRPSGQGLFYF. For the CDR3, the DNA is TGTGCCAGCCGCCCCTCGGGACAGGGATTGTTCTACTTC.